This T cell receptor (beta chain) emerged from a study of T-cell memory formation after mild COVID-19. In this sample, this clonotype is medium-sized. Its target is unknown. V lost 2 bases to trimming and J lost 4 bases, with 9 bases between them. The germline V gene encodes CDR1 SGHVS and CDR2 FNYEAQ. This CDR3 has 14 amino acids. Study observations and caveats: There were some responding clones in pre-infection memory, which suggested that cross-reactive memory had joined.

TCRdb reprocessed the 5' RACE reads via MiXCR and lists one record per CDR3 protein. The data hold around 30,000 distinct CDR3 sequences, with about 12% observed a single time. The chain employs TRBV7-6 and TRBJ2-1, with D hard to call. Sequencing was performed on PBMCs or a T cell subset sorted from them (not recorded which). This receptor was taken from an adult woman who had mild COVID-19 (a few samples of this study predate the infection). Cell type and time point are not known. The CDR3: CASSLLGPYNEQFF. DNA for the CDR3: TGTGCCAGCAGCTTACTCGGGCCATACAATGAGCAGTTCTTC.